This is a list of T cell receptor beta chains from one sample in a study of post-analysis software for immune sequencing data. TCRdb re-called the PCR reads with MiXCR, one entry per CDR3 protein. The profile shows a few hundred thousand distinct CDR3 sequences, less than 35% of them singletons. The sample comprised blood. The receptors derive from a girl between 10 and 17 years old with multiple sclerosis. CDR3s include the opening cysteine and the closing phenylalanine or tryptophan. D genes are given only for firm matches. Size tells how often a clone was seen (once, few, many) or the class of an expanded clone, and some rows leave it out.

TRBJ2-1 | . | TRBV7-8 | few | TGTGCCAGCAGCCCCACTAGCTCTAGCTCCTACAATGAGCAGTTCTTC | CASSPTSSSSYNEQFF
TRBJ2-6 | . | TRBV5-1 | . | TGCGCCAGCAGCTTGGGCGGTATTGCTGGGGCCAACGTCCTGACTTTC | CASSLGGIAGANVLTF
TRBJ1-2 | . | TRBV25-1 | . | TGTGCCAGCAGTGGTAGGCCCGAAGGGGGAGGAGGCTACACCTTC | CASSGRPEGGGGYTF
TRBJ2-1 | . | TRBV29-1 | few | TGCAGCGGCCTTGCGGGGACCGATCGATATAATGAGCAGTTCTTC | CSGLAGTDRYNEQFF
TRBJ1-2 | . | TRBV15 | . | TGTGCCACCAGCAGTAAATCGGGAGGAGGCTACACCTTC | CATSSKSGGGYTF
TRBJ1-5 | . | TRBV7-8 | . | TGTGCCAGCAGCTCAAAGACAGATCAGCCCCAGCATTTT | CASSSKTDQPQHF
TRBJ2-5 | TRBD2 | TRBV12-3/TRBV12-4 | . | TGTGCCAGCAGGCCGAGCGGGGGGACCCCGGAGACCCAGTACTTC | CASRPSGGTPETQYF
TRBJ2-4 | . | TRBV20-1 | once | TGCAGTGCTAGAGAGCCCCTAGGATTAGCCAAAAACATTCAGTACTTC | CSAREPLGLAKNIQYF
TRBJ2-3 | . | TRBV7-2 | . | TGTGCCAGCAGCTTAGGTAGCGGAAACGCGGGGCGCACAGATACGCAGTATTTT | CASSLGSGNAGRTDTQYF
TRBJ1-1 | . | TRBV6-5 | . | TGTGCCAGCAGTTCCGGACCGGCGAACACTGAAGCTTTCTTT | CASSSGPANTEAFF
TRBJ2-7 | . | TRBV4-3 | few | TGCGCCAGCAGCCAAGTGGGGGGCACGTTGGACGAGCAGTACTTC | CASSQVGGTLDEQYF
TRBJ1-6 | . | TRBV6-5 | . | TGTGCCAGCAGTCGCGACAGGAATTCACCCCTCCACTTT | CASSRDRNSPLHF
TRBJ1-4 | TRBD1 | TRBV7-9 | . | TGTGCCAGCAGCTCCTCTACTCCGGGACAGGAAAAACTGTTTTTT | CASSSSTPGQEKLFF
TRBJ2-1 | TRBD1 | TRBV14 | few | TGTGCCAGCAGCCAAGAGGGGCGGACAGGGGATGAGCAGTTCTTC | CASSQEGRTGDEQFF